The 10 T cell receptor beta chains listed next were all sequenced from one sample in a study of patients and donors after allogeneic stem cell transplantation. TCRdb re-analysed the RT-PCR reads in MiXCR, keeping a single row per CDR3 protein. The sample shows about 150,000 distinct CDR3 sequences, approximately 40% of them seen only once. Material for sequencing was blood, either unsorted or a sorted T cell fraction (not recorded which). These receptors were obtained from a human donor who was either an allogeneic HSCT recipient or a stem cell or donor lymphocyte infusion donor (not recorded which). It is not recorded whose cells these are; they may come from a transplant donor.

This sequence joins TRBV4-3 and TRBJ1-5, with a weak D call TRBD1 (6 bases). Germline V gene data show CDR1 as LGHNA and CDR2 as YSLEER. The V and J ends lost 4 bases and 2 bases respectively, with 12 bases between them. The CDR3 runs to 15 residues. CDR3 amino acids: CASSPIQGGNQPQHF. Here the CDR3 DNA reads TGCGCCAGCAGCCCAATACAGGGAGGCAATCAGCCCCAGCATTTT.

The chain has TRBV12-3 or TRBV12-4 and TRBJ1-1; D remains unclear. CDR3 length equals 13 residues. Trimming stripped 3 bases from V and 2 bases from J, with 7 bases between. The CDR3 nucleotides are TGTGCCAGCAGTTTGGAGGACAACACTGAAGCTTTCTTT. It translates to CASSLEDNTEAFF.

This clonotype was recorded a few times. The chain recombines TRBV9 with TRBJ1-1, with unresolved D. Germline loops: CDR1 SGDLS, CDR2 YYNGEE. V lost 2 bases and J lost 1, with 6 bases in between. This CDR3 region has 13 residues. The CDR3 loop reads CASSVSENTEAFF. CDR3 in DNA: TGTGCCAGCAGCGTTTCAGAGAACACTGAAGCTTTCTTT.

There are a few counts of this clonotype. This chain uses TRBV15 with TRBJ1-6; 9 positions match TRBD1. The ends lost 1 base at V and 9 bases at J; junction bases unmatched: 10. This CDR3 region has 17 residues. Germline V gene data show CDR1 as LNHNV and CDR2 as YYDKDF (reference sequence). The CDR3 protein is CATSRGGDRAFSSPLHF. As DNA, the CDR3 is TGTGCCACCAGCAGAGGAGGGGACAGGGCATTTAGTTCACCCCTCCACTTT.

This clonotype appeared once. The chain couples TRBV20-1 to TRBJ2-1, with 9 bases matching TRBD2. This CDR3 region has 13 residues. Germline lookup yields CDR1 DFQATT and CDR2 SNEGSKA (reference sequence). After removal of 5 bases from V and 7 bases from J, the junction contained 6 bases not matched to a gene. The CDR3 here is CSAPISGGNEQFF. CDR3 sequence (DNA): TGCAGTGCTCCGATCAGCGGGGGGAATGAGCAGTTCTTC.

This chain links TRBV9 with TRBJ2-5; TRBD2 matches at 8 bases. Germline V gene sequence: CDR1 SGDLS, CDR2 YYNGEE. V gave up 7 bases and J gave up 5 bases; unmatched junction bases: 13. The CDR3 is 15 residues long. The CDR3 loop is CASSGGARATETQYF. CDR3 DNA sequence: TGTGCCAGCTCCGGGGGGGCTCGAGCAACGGAGACCCAGTACTTC.

The J gene is TRBJ2-7, the V gene TRBV7-6; D is unresolved. CDR1 is SGHVS and CDR2 is FNYEAQ in the germline V gene. V shed 2 bases and J shed 2 bases, with 7 bases lying between them. The CDR3 is made up of 13 amino acids. The CDR3 reads CASSLNLAYEQYF. CDR3 DNA sequence: TGTGCCAGCAGCTTAAACTTAGCCTACGAGCAGTACTTC.

This clonotype showed up just a few times. The genes are TRBV12-3 or TRBV12-4 and TRBJ1-1; D is undetermined. Trimming cost V 4 bases and J 1 base, with 10 bases left between them. The CDR3 sequence is 14 residues long. The CDR3 nucleotides are TGTGCCAGCAGTTCCCTTTTGGGGAACACTGAAGCTTTCTTT. This gives the protein CASSSLLGNTEAFF.

This clonotype was seen only a few times. The chain employs TRBV12-3 or TRBV12-4 and TRBJ1-2; 8 bases are a match to TRBD1. V lost 6 bases, J lost 4 bases, and 7 bases stayed unmatched. This CDR3 has 14 residues. The CDR3: CASRAAGTGYGYTF. CDR3 in DNA: TGTGCCAGCAGAGCTGCCGGGACAGGCTATGGCTACACCTTC.

This chain connects TRBV6-4 to TRBJ1-1; a possible D gene is TRBD1 (5 bases). Germline V gene sequence: CDR1 MRHNA, CDR2 SNTAGT. V lost 7 bases, J lost 1 base, and 10 bases lay in between. CDR3 size: 13 residues. The CDR3 is CASTGRKNTEAFF. CDR3 coding DNA: TGTGCCAGCACGGGACGGAAGAACACTGAAGCTTTCTTT.